This TCR beta chain is from a study of shared clonotypes between healthy human individuals. Repertoires were generated with immunoSEQ multiplex PCR, while TCRdb's copy carries only in-frame clones and drops some. The sample yields a few hundred thousand clones, about 95% seen once. Naive CD8 cells comprised CD45RO-negative, CCR7-positively selected cells, excluding terminally differentiated effector memory CD45RA+ cells. Nashville, Tennessee was home to all donors, each a Caucasian adult. J gave up 7 bases and V 4 bases, and 14 bases lay outside the gene matches. The CDR3 is made up of 15 amino acids. Germline values: CDR1 SGHDT, CDR2 YYEEEE.

The source of this sequence is a woman in her 30s in good health. This sequence joins TRBV5-6 and TRBJ2-7; TRBD1 agrees at 7 bases. Material: naive CD8+ T cells sorted from blood. As DNA, the CDR3 is TGTGCCAGCAGCAGCTACGGGACAGCCTTGGAGGAGCAGTACTTC. It yields the protein CASSSYGTALEEQYF.